Below, one T cell receptor (beta chain) is given with its context. The study counted Cohort 3 donors as recovered given two negative PCRs, clearance, or symptom resolution. Trimming pared 8 bases from V and 6 bases from J, leaving 11 bases between. This CDR3 spans 12 amino acids. The assay was immunoSEQ multiplex PCR, and TCRdb's table has in-frame clones only and misses some. The table lists 200,000 to 250,000 clones, over 65% of them singletons. These data come from a study of blood T cell repertoires in COVID-19. The V and J genes are TRBV12-3 or TRBV12-4 and TRBJ1-5; no definite D call. Sequencing used PBMCs or T cells enriched from blood (not recorded which). The receptor comes from an older woman who had recovered from COVID-19. This CDR3 reads CASGDAVQPQHF. The CDR3 DNA is TGTGCCAGCGGCGACGCGGTTCAGCCCCAGCATTTT.